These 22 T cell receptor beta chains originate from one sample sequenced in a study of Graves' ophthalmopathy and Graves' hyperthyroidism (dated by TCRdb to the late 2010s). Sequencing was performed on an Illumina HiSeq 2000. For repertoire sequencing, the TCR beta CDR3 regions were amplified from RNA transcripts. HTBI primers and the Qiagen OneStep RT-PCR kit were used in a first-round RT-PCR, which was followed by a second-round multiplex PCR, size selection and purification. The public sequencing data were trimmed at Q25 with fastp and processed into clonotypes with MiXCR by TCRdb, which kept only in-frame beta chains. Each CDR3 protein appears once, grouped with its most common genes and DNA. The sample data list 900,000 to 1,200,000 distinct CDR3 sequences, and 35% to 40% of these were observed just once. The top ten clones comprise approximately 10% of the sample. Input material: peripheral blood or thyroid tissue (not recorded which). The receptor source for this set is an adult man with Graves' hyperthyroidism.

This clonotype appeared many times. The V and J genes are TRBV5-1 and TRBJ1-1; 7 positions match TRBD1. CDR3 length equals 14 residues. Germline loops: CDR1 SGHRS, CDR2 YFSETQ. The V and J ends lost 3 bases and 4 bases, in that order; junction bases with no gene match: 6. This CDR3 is CASSSNGQATEAFF. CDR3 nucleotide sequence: TGCGCCAGCAGCTCTAACGGACAGGCCACTGAAGCTTTCTTT.

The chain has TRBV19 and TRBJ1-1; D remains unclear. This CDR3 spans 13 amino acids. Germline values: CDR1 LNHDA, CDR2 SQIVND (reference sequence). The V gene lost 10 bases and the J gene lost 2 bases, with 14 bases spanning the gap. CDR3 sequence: CATGYGVNTEAFF. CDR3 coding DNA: TGTGCCACGGGGTACGGGGTTAACACTGAAGCTTTCTTT.

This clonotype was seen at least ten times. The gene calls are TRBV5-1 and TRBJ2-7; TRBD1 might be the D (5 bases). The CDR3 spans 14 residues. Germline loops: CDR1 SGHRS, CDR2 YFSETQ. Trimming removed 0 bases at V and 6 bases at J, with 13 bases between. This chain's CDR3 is CASSLASSDSEQYF. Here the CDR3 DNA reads TGCGCCAGCAGCTTGGCCTCGTCCGACAGCGAGCAGTACTTC.

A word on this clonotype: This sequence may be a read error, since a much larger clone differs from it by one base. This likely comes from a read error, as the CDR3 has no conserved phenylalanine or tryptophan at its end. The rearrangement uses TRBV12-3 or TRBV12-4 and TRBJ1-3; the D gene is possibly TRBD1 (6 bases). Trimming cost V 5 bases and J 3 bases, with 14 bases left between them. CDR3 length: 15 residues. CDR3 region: CASSTDQGSGNTIYS. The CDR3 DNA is TGTGCCAGCAGTACAGACCAGGGGAGTGGAAACACCATATATTCT.

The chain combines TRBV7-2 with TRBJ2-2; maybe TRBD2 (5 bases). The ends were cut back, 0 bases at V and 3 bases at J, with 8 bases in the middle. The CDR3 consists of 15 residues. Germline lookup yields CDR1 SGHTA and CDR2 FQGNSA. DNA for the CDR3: TGTGCCAGCAGCTTAGCGTGGGAGCACACCGGGGAGCTGTTTTTT. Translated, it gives CASSLAWEHTGELFF.

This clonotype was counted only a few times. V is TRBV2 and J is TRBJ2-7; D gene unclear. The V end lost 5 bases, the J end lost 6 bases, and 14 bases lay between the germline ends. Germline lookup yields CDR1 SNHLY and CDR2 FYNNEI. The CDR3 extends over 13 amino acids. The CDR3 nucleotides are TGTGCCAGCAGTTTATCCGGGCGACGCGAGCAGTACTTC. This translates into CASSLSGRREQYF.

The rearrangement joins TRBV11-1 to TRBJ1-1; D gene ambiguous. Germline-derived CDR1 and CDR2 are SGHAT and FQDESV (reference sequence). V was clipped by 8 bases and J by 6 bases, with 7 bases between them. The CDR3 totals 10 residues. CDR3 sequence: CASGGPEAFF. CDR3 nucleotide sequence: TGTGCCAGCGGTGGCCCTGAAGCTTTCTTT.

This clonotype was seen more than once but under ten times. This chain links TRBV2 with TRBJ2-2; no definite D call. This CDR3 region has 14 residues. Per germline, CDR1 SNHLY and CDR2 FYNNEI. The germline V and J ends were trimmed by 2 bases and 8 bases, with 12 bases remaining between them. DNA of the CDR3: TGTGCCAGCAGTGAATTTGGCGTAACGGGGGAGCTGTTTTTT. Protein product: CASSEFGVTGELFF.

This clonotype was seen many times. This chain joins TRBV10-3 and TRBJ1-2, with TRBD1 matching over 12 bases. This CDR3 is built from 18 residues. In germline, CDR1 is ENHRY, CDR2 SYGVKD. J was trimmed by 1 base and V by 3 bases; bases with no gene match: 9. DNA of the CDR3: TGTGCCATCAGTGACGGGACAGGGGGCGCGGGGGATAACTATGGCTACACCTTC. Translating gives CAISDGTGGAGDNYGYTF.

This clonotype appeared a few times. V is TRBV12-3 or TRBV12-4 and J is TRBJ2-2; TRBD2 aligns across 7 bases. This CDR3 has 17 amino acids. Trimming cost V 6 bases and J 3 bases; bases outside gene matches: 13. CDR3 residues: CASRETRGVLYTGELFF. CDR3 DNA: TGTGCCAGCAGGGAAACCCGGGGGGTGTTATACACCGGGGAGCTGTTTTTT.

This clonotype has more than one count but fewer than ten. Here the CDR3 reads CSVLQGRGTEAFF. CDR3 nucleotides: TGCAGCGTCCTCCAGGGGAGGGGGACTGAAGCTTTCTTT. The V and J genes are TRBV29-1 and TRBJ1-1; maybe TRBD1 (6 bases). The ends were cut back, 6 bases at V and 5 bases at J, with 16 bases in the middle. The CDR3 is 13 residues long. Germline V gene lookup returns CDR1 SQVTM and CDR2 ANQGSEA.

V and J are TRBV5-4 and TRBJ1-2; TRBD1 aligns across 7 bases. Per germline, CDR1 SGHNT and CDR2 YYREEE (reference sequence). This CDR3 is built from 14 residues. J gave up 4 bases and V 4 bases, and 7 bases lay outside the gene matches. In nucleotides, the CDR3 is TGTGCCAGCAGCCCGGCCGGGACAGCCTATGGCTACACCTTC. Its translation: CASSPAGTAYGYTF.

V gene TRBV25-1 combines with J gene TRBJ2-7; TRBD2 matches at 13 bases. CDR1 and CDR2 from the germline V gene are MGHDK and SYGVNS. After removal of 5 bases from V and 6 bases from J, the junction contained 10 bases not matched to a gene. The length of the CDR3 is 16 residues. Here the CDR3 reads CASSYLFGLAGAEQYF. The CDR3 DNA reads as TGTGCCAGCAGTTACTTATTTGGACTAGCGGGAGCCGAGCAGTACTTC.

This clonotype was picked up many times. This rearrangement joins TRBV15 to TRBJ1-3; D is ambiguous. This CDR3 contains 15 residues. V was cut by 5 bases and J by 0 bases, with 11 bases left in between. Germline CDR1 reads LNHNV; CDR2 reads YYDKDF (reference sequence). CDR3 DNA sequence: TGTGCCACCAGCGTCCGACGGGACTCTGGAAACACCATATATTTT. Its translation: CATSVRRDSGNTIYF.

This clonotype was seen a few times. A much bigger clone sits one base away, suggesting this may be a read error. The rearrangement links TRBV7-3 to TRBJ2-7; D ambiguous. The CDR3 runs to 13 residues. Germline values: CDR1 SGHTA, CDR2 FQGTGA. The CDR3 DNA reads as TGTGCCAGCACCCTTTTGGGGTCCTACGAGCAGCACTTC. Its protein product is CASTLLGSYEQHF.

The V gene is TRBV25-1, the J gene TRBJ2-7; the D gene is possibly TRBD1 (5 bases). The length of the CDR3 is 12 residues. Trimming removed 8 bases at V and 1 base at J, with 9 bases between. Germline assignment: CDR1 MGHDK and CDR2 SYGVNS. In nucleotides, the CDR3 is TGTGCCAGCGGACCAGGGTCCTACGAGCAGTACTTC. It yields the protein CASGPGSYEQYF.

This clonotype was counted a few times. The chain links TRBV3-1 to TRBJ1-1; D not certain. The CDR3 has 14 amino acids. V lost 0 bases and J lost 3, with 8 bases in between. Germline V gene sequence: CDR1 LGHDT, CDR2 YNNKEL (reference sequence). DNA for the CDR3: TGTGCCAGCAGCCAAGATCCAGTCTACACTGAAGCTTTCTTT. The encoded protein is CASSQDPVYTEAFF. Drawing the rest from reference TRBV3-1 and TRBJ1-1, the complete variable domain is DTAVSQTPKYLVTQMGNDKSIKCEQNLGHDTMYWYKQDSKKFLKIMFSYNNKELIINETVPNRFSPKSPDKAHLNLHINSLELGDSAVYFCASSQDPVYTEAFFGQGTRLTVV.

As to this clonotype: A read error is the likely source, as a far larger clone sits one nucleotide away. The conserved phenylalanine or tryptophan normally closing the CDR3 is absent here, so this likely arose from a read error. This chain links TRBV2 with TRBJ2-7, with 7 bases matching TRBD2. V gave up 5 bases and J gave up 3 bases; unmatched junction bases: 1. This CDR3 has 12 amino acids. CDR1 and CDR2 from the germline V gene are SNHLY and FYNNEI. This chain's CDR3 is CASSPSGYEQYL. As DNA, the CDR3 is TGTGCCAGCAGTCCTAGCGGCTACGAGCAGTACTTA.

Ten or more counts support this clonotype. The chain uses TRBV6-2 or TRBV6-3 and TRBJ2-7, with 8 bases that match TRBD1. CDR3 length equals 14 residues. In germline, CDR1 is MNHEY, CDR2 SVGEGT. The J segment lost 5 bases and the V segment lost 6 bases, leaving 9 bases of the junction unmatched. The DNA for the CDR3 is TGTGCCAGCAGACGCGGACAGGGCAGCGACGAGCAGTACTTC. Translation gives CASRRGQGSDEQYF.

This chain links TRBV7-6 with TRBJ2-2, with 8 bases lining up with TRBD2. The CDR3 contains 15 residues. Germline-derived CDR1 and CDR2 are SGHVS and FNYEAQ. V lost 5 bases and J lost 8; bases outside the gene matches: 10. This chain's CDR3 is CASSGGTSGDGELFF. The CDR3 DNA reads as TGTGCCAGCAGCGGCGGGACTAGTGGGGATGGGGAGCTGTTTTTT.

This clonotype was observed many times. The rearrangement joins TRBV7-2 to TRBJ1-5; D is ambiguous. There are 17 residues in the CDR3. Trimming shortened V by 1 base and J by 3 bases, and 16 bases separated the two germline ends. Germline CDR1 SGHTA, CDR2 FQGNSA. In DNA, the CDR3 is TGTGCCAGCAGCTTAGGTTCTCCGCGGGAACACAATCAGCCCCAGCATTTT. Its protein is CASSLGSPREHNQPQHF.

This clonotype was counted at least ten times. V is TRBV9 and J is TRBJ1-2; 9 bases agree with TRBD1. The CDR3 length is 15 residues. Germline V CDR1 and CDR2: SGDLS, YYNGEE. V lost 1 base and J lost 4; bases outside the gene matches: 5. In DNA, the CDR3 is TGTGCCAGCAGCGTACAAGACAGGGGGGTCTATGGCTACACCTTC. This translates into CASSVQDRGVYGYTF.